Listed below are T cell receptor beta chains from one sample, sequenced in a study of PD-1 blockade in classical Hodgkin lymphoma. Assay used: immunoSEQ multiplex PCR; TCRdb lists only in-frame clones, some missing. Among about 35,000 clones, 80% to 95% were seen once, and the ten largest hold roughly 0.24%. The sample was CD4+ T cells from blood, taken at baseline. The receptors shown here come from a human donor with classical Hodgkin lymphoma. The CDR3 runs from the conserved cysteine through the conserved F or W. A D gene is named only where the DNA matches it firmly. Part of the rows lack a size; the others show once, few, many or a class for expanded clones.

-	TRBV11-2	once	TRBJ1-2	18	CASSLGFVDRRNLYGYTF	TGTGCCAGCAGCTTAGGCTTCGTCGACAGGCGAAACCTTTATGGCTACACCTTC
-	TRBV15	-	TRBJ2-7	13	CATSRDRGYEQYF	TGTGCCACCAGCAGAGATAGGGGCTACGAGCAGTACTTC
-	TRBV27	-	TRBJ1-3	14	CASSLAGAGNTIYF	TGTGCCAGCAGTTTGGCGGGGGCTGGAAACACCATATATTTT
-	TRBV30	-	TRBJ1-2	14	CAWSAPGSNYGYTF	TGTGCCTGGAGTGCTCCCGGGAGTAACTATGGCTACACCTTC
-	TRBV6-1	-	TRBJ2-3	15	CASREAGSYTDTQYF	TGTGCCAGCAGAGAAGCCGGCTCGTACACAGATACGCAGTATTTT
-	TRBV9	once	TRBJ2-3	17	CASSTRGASGSTDTQYF	TGTGCCAGCAGCACCCGGGGGGCTAGCGGTAGCACAGATACGCAGTATTTT
-	TRBV15	-	TRBJ1-1	13	CATSTRGDTEAFF	TGTGCCACCAGCACACGGGGGGACACTGAAGCTTTCTTT
-	TRBV5-4	-	TRBJ1-1	13	CASSPALNTEAFF	TGTGCCAGCAGCCCCGCTTTGAACACTGAAGCTTTCTTT
-	TRBV5-1	-	TRBJ2-5	20	CASSLQRVGKTGGFQETQYF	TGCGCCAGCAGCTTGCAAAGGGTAGGGAAGACGGGGGGCTTTCAAGAGACCCAGTACTTC
-	TRBV5-5	once	TRBJ2-7	14	CASSQQGRGYEQYF	TGTGCCAGCAGCCAACAGGGGAGGGGGTACGAGCAGTACTTC
-	TRBV30	-	TRBJ2-1	12	CAGTARVHEQFF	TGTGCCGGGACTGCCAGAGTCCATGAGCAGTTCTTC
-	TRBV5-6	-	TRBJ1-6	13	CASSPGRTSPLHF	TGTGCCAGCAGCCCTGGACGGACTTCACCCCTCCACTTT
-	TRBV5-4	-	TRBJ1-2	14	CASSTRAGEVGYTF	TGTGCCAGCAGCACGAGAGCAGGGGAGGTTGGCTACACCTTC
-	TRBV15	-	TRBJ1-4	15	CATSRDTATNEKLFF	TGTGCCACCAGCAGAGATACTGCAACTAATGAAAAACTGTTTTTT
TRBD1	TRBV30	-	TRBJ1-6	14	CAWSGGTDNSPLHF	TGTGCCTGGAGCGGCGGGACAGATAATTCACCCCTCCACTTT
-	TRBV11-2	-	TRBJ1-1	16	CASSSPGSQVNTEAFF	TGTGCCAGCAGCTCCCCGGGGTCCCAGGTGAACACTGAAGCTTTCTTT
-	TRBV29-1	few	TRBJ1-5	13	CSVGRASNQPQHF	TGCAGCGTTGGCAGGGCCAGCAATCAGCCCCAGCATTTT
TRBD2	TRBV5-1	-	TRBJ2-1	19	CASSFFGPPGGDVGNEQFF	TGCGCCAGCAGCTTCTTTGGGCCCCCGGGGGGGGACGTGGGGAATGAGCAGTTCTTC
-	TRBV6-5	-	TRBJ1-2	14	CASSYSRGTRGYTF	TGTGCCAGCAGTTACTCGAGAGGAACGAGGGGCTACACCTTC
-	TRBV14	-	TRBJ1-2	13	CASSPDRVYGYTF	TGTGCCAGCAGCCCCGACAGAGTTTATGGCTACACCTTC
TRBD1	TRBV15	-	TRBJ2-5	14	CATSRVRGRETQYF	TGTGCCACCAGCAGAGTCAGGGGGCGGGAGACCCAGTACTTC
-	TRBV7-2	-	TRBJ2-7	13	CASSPRVPYEQYF	TGTGCCAGCAGCCCCCGGGTCCCCTACGAGCAGTACTTC
TRBD1	TRBV9	-	TRBJ2-7	13	CASSAGTDYEQYF	TGTGCCAGCAGCGCTGGGACAGACTACGAGCAGTACTTC
-	TRBV5-6	-	TRBJ1-4	15	CASSLLQGGSEKLFF	TGTGCCAGCAGCCTATTACAGGGCGGGAGTGAAAAACTGTTTTTT
-	TRBV6-5	-	TRBJ1-5	15	CASSYPGQDNQPQHF	TGTGCCAGCAGTTATCCGGGACAAGACAATCAGCCCCAGCATTTT
-	TRBV6-5	-	TRBJ1-2	14	CASSPLGALDGYTF	TGTGCCAGCAGCCCTCTGGGAGCCCTCGATGGCTACACCTTC
-	TRBV11-3	-	TRBJ2-2	16	CASSLVLTGNTGELFF	TGTGCCAGCAGCTTAGTTCTGACAGGGAACACCGGGGAGCTGTTTTTT
-	TRBV9	-	TRBJ1-5	15	CASSAGQGGNQPQHF	TGTGCCAGCAGCGCGGGACAAGGGGGCAATCAGCCCCAGCATTTT
-	TRBV28	-	TRBJ1-4	11	CAVQGNEKLFF	TGTGCCGTGCAGGGTAATGAAAAACTGTTTTTT
TRBD2	TRBV4-1	-	TRBJ2-3	17	CASSQRTGLAGADTQYF	TGCGCCAGCAGCCAAAGGACGGGGCTAGCGGGAGCAGATACGCAGTATTTT
-	TRBV15	-	TRBJ2-1	12	CATSTLGNEQFF	TGTGCCACCAGCACCCTGGGGAATGAGCAGTTCTTC
TRBD2	TRBV10-1	once	TRBJ2-3	16	CASSESGSGRVDTQYF	TGCGCCAGCAGTGAGTCAGGAAGCGGGAGGGTGGATACGCAGTATTTT
-	TRBV5-4	-	TRBJ2-7	14	CASRRWGERYQQYF	TGTGCCAGCCGACGCTGGGGAGAACGCTACCAGCAGTACTTC
TRBD1	TRBV18	once	TRBJ1-5	15	CASSPTGGLNQPQHF	TGTGCCAGCTCGCCGACAGGGGGACTGAATCAGCCCCAGCATTTT
-	TRBV5-1	-	TRBJ2-5	14	CASSLPGPQETQYF	TGCGCCAGCAGCTTGCCGGGACCCCAAGAGACCCAGTACTTC
-	TRBV6-6	-	TRBJ1-1	13	CASSYGGLTEAFF	TGTGCCAGCAGTTACGGGGGACTCACTGAAGCTTTCTTT
TRBD1	TRBV5-1	-	TRBJ1-5	19	CASSPETPGQGGLNQPQHF	TGCGCCAGCAGCCCCGAAACTCCGGGACAGGGGGGACTAAATCAGCCCCAGCATTTT
-	TRBV7-9	-	TRBJ1-5	12	CASSLGTRPQHF	TGTGCCAGCAGCTTAGGGACAAGGCCCCAGCATTTT
TRBD1	TRBV10-3	-	TRBJ2-1	16	CAISSGGPSSYNEQFF	TGTGCCATCAGCTCAGGGGGTCCGAGCTCCTACAATGAGCAGTTCTTC
-	TRBV5-4	-	TRBJ2-2	15	CASSHGFPGTGELFF	TGTGCCAGCAGTCACGGTTTTCCTGGCACCGGGGAGCTGTTTTTT
-	TRBV29-1	-	TRBJ2-3	16	CSVGWLAFMGSDTQYF	TGCAGCGTTGGTTGGCTAGCTTTTATGGGGAGTGATACGCAGTATTTT
-	TRBV6-1	-	TRBJ2-7	14	CASSEVRDSYEQYF	TGTGCCAGCAGTGAAGTTAGGGACTCCTACGAGCAGTACTTC
-	TRBV19	-	TRBJ1-1	14	CASSIDHANTEAFF	TGTGCCAGTAGTATAGACCACGCCAACACTGAAGCTTTCTTT
-	TRBV11-3	-	TRBJ2-7	13	CASSLQWAGEQYF	TGTGCCAGCAGCTTACAGTGGGCGGGGGAGCAGTACTTC
-	TRBV6-5	-	TRBJ1-1	12	CASSSVGTEAFF	TGTGCCAGCAGTTCTGTTGGCACTGAAGCTTTCTTT
TRBD1	TRBV30	-	TRBJ2-7	12	CAYSGQPYEQYF	TGTGCCTACTCGGGACAGCCCTACGAGCAGTACTTC
-	TRBV2	-	TRBJ2-2	14	CASSEILNTGELFF	TGTGCCAGCAGTGAAATCCTGAACACCGGGGAGCTGTTTTTT
-	TRBV28	-	TRBJ2-3	13	CASSSTSTDTQYF	TGTGCCAGCAGTTCAACTAGCACAGATACGCAGTATTTT
-	TRBV4-1	-	TRBJ2-5	14	CASSQAFKRETQYF	TGCGCCAGCAGCCAAGCTTTCAAGCGGGAGACCCAGTACTTC
-	TRBV30	-	TRBJ2-7	13	CAWNGRGASEQYF	TGTGCCTGGAATGGTCGCGGGGCGAGCGAGCAGTACTTC
-	TRBV9	-	TRBJ2-6	15	CASSVAGSGANVLTF	TGTGCCAGCAGCGTAGCCGGGTCTGGGGCCAACGTCCTGACTTTC
TRBD1	TRBV2	-	TRBJ2-7	15	CASSEENRGHDEQYF	TGTGCCAGCAGTGAAGAAAACAGGGGGCACGACGAGCAGTACTTC
TRBD2	TRBV5-4	-	TRBJ2-1	15	CASSRGSDWGNEQFF	TGTGCCAGCAGTCGCGGGAGCGACTGGGGTAATGAGCAGTTCTTC
-	TRBV11-2	-	TRBJ1-4	13	CASSPVGGQKLFF	TGTGCCAGCAGCCCTGTCGGAGGACAAAAACTGTTTTTT
TRBD1	TRBV9	-	TRBJ1-2	15	CASTTGGQVDYGYTF	TGTGCCAGCACAACCGGAGGACAGGTCGACTATGGCTACACCTTC
-	TRBV4-1	-	TRBJ2-1	18	CASSQAVRGQRRVVEQFF	TGCGCCAGCAGCCAAGCGGTCCGGGGGCAGCGGAGGGTGGTGGAGCAGTTCTTC
-	TRBV7-2	-	TRBJ2-1	14	CASSFLAVYNEQFF	TGTGCCAGCAGCTTTTTAGCTGTCTACAATGAGCAGTTCTTC
-	TRBV5-6	once	TRBJ2-5	16	CASSFGIKRTQETQYF	TGTGCCAGCAGCTTCGGAATAAAGCGAACACAAGAGACCCAGTACTTC
TRBD1	TRBV10-1	-	TRBJ2-2	16	CASGDTDRANTGELFF	TGCGCCAGCGGCGATACGGACAGGGCGAACACCGGGGAGCTGTTTTTT